Included here is one TCR beta chain sequence, with context. The data were obtained in a study of blood T cell repertoires in COVID-19. Looking at the study overall: Nucleic acid was either cDNA or gDNA, and it came from T cells, B-cell-depleted T cells, or PBMCs.

Profiled with immunoSEQ multiplex PCR; TCRdb holds only in-frame clones, not every one. The sample lists about 220,000 clones, roughly 80% occurring once. V lost 3 bases to trimming and J lost 3 bases; unmatched junction nucleotides: 4. Germline loops: CDR1 DFQATT, CDR2 SNEGSKA (reference sequence). The CDR3 has 13 amino acids. The chain links TRBV20-1 to TRBJ1-1, with TRBD1 matching over 7 bases. The TCR originated in a woman aged 55-75 years who had recovered from COVID-19. The sample taken for sequencing was peripheral blood. CDR3 amino acids: CSASPDRDTEAFF. Written as DNA, the CDR3 is TGCAGTGCTAGTCCCGACAGGGACACTGAAGCTTTCTTT.